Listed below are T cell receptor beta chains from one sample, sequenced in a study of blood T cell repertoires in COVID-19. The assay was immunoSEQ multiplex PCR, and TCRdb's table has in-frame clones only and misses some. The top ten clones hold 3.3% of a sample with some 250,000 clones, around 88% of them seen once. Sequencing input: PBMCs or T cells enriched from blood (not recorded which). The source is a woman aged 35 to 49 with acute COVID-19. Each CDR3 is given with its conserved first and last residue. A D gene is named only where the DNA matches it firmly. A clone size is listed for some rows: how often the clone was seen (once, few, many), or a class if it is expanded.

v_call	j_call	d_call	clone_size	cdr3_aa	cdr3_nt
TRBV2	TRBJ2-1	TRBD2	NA	CASQAGGIGHNEQFF	TGTGCCAGTCAAGCGGGAGGTATAGGACACAATGAGCAGTTCTTC
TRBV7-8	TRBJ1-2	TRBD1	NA	CASSQQGATYGYTF	TGTGCCAGCAGCCAACAGGGGGCAACCTATGGCTACACCTTC
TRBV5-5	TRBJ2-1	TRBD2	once	CASNSGSIDEQFF	TGTGCCAGCAACAGCGGGAGCATCGATGAGCAGTTCTTC
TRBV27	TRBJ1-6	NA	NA	CASSLEVNSPLHF	TGTGCCAGCAGTTTAGAGGTGAATTCACCCCTCCACTTT
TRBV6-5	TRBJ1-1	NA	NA	CASRQLYTEAFF	TGTGCCAGCAGACAGCTTTACACTGAAGCTTTCTTT
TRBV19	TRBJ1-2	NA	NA	CASSITAAANYGYTF	TGTGCCAGTAGTATCACGGCGGCTGCTAACTATGGCTACACCTTC
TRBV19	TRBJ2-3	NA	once	CASSQTTGFADTQYF	TGTGCCAGTAGTCAGACTACAGGGTTTGCAGATACGCAGTATTTT
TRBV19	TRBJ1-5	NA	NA	CATSTQPKVPQHF	TGTGCCACCTCGACTCAGCCAAAGGTGCCCCAGCATTTT
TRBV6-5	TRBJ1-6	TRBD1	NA	CACRVDRANSPLHF	TGTGCCTGCCGCGTGGACAGGGCTAATTCACCCCTCCACTTT
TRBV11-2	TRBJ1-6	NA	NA	CASSIAGNSYSPLHF	TGTGCCAGCAGCATAGCCGGGAATTCGTATTCACCCCTCCACTTT
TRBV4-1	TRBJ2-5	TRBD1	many	CASSHDGQGQETQYF	TGCGCCAGCAGCCATGATGGACAGGGGCAAGAGACCCAGTACTTC
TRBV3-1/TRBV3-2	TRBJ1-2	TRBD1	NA	CASSQDQTGGDGYTF	TGTGCCAGCAGCCAAGACCAGACAGGGGGTGATGGCTACACCTTC
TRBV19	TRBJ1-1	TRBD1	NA	CASSGGLDTEAFF	TGTGCCAGTTCAGGGGGTTTGGACACTGAAGCTTTCTTT
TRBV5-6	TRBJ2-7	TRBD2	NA	CASSLEGLAGFYEQYF	TGTGCCAGCAGCTTGGAGGGACTAGCGGGTTTCTACGAGCAGTACTTC
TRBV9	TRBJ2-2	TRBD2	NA	CASSVEDGGKRTLTGELFF	TGTGCCAGCAGCGTAGAAGACGGGGGGAAACGAACTCTAACCGGGGAGCTGTTTTTT
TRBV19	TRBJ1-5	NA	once	CASSIDRVDQPQHF	TGTGCCAGTAGTATAGACAGGGTTGATCAGCCCCAGCATTTT
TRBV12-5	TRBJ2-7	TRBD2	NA	CASALGGSYEQYF	TGTGCTAGTGCCCTGGGGGGGAGTTACGAGCAGTACTTC
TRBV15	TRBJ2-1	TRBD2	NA	CATSVGLAGAHFF	TGTGCCACCAGCGTAGGACTAGCGGGAGCTCATTTCTTC
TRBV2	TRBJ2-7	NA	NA	CASSLETGRQYF	TGTGCCAGCAGCCTAGAGACGGGGAGACAGTACTTC
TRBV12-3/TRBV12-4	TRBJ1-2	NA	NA	CASSPLPGNGYTF	TGTGCCAGCAGTCCACTCCCGGGGAATGGCTACACCTTC
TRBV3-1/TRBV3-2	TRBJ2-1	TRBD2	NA	CASSQDLLADNEQFF	TGTGCCAGCAGCCAAGATCTGCTAGCGGACAATGAGCAGTTCTTC
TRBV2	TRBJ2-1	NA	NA	CASSFKYEQFF	TGTGCCAGCAGTTTCAAATATGAGCAGTTCTTC
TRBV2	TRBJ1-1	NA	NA	CASRDSMNTEAFF	TGTGCCAGCAGGGACAGTATGAACACTGAAGCTTTCTTT
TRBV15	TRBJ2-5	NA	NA	CATSREDFQETQYF	TGTGCCACCAGCAGAGAGGACTTTCAAGAGACCCAGTACTTC
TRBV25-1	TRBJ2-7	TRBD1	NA	CASSESGTGGSYEQYF	TGTGCCAGCAGTGAATCCGGGACAGGGGGGTCCTACGAGCAGTACTTC
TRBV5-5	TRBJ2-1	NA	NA	CASSLWGGSYNEQFF	TGTGCCAGCAGCTTGTGGGGAGGATCCTACAATGAGCAGTTCTTC
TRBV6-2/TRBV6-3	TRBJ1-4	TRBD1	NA	CASSRTGGAMFF	TGTGCCAGCAGTCGAACAGGGGGCGCGATGTTTTTT
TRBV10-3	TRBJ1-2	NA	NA	CAVGGTAPYGYTF	TGTGCCGTGGGGGGGACGGCACCGTATGGCTACACCTTC
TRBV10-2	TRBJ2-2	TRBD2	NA	CASSATGGQGTGELFF	TGCGCCAGCAGCGCTACGGGGGGGCAAGGCACCGGGGAGCTGTTTTTT
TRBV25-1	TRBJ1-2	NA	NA	CASSDPRANWYGYTF	TGTGCCAGCAGTGACCCCAGGGCTAATTGGTATGGCTACACCTTC
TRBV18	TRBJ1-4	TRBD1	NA	CASSPASTGSNEKLFF	TGTGCCAGCTCACCAGCGTCGACAGGGTCTAATGAAAAACTGTTTTTT
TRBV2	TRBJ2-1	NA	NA	CASSEGRGGMNNEQFF	TGTGCCAGCAGTGAAGGGCGGGGCGGGATGAACAATGAGCAGTTCTTC
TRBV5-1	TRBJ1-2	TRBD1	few	CASSPTGANYGYTF	TGCGCCAGCAGCCCAACAGGGGCTAACTATGGCTACACCTTC
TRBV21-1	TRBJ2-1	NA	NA	CASSYLAKDEQFF	TGTGCCAGCAGCTATTTAGCGAAGGATGAGCAGTTCTTC
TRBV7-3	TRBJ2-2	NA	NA	CASSTTTGELFF	TGTGCCAGCAGCACAACCACCGGGGAGCTGTTTTTT
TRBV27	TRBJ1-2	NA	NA	CASGVGGLGYGYTF	TGTGCCAGCGGAGTGGGAGGATTGGGCTATGGCTACACCTTC
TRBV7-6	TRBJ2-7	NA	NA	CASSPFGGEQYF	TGTGCCAGCAGCCCGTTTGGAGGTGAGCAGTACTTC
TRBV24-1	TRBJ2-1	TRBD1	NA	CATSDPGTGRGNEQFF	TGTGCCACCAGTGATCCCGGGACAGGGCGGGGCAATGAGCAGTTCTTC
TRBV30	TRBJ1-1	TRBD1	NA	CAWSVIGGGTEAFF	TGTGCCTGGAGTGTCATAGGGGGCGGCACTGAAGCTTTCTTT